The source of this TCR beta chain is a study of early T cells in non-severe SARS-CoV-2 infection. In the study overall: Bulk RNA from unsorted whole blood was sequenced; chains were unpaired.

This clonotype came up many times. Deletions cut 7 bases from V and 0 bases from J, with 4 bases between. CDR1 is MGHDK and CDR2 is SYGVNS in the germline V gene. The CDR3 runs 11 residues. Each single cDNA molecule received a unique molecular identifier. TCRdb reprocessed the 5' RACE reads via MiXCR and lists one record per CDR3 protein. The data hold about 45,000 distinct CDR3 sequences, with 9.5% to 13% observed a single time. The receptor's source is an adult who was a healthcare worker with PCR-confirmed SARS-CoV-2 infection or an uninfected control (not recorded which). Sequenced: whole blood. V usage is TRBV25-1 and J usage is TRBJ2-7; D is unresolved. The DNA for the CDR3 is TGTGCCAGCACCTCCTCCTACGAGCAGTACTTC. Protein: CASTSSYEQYF.